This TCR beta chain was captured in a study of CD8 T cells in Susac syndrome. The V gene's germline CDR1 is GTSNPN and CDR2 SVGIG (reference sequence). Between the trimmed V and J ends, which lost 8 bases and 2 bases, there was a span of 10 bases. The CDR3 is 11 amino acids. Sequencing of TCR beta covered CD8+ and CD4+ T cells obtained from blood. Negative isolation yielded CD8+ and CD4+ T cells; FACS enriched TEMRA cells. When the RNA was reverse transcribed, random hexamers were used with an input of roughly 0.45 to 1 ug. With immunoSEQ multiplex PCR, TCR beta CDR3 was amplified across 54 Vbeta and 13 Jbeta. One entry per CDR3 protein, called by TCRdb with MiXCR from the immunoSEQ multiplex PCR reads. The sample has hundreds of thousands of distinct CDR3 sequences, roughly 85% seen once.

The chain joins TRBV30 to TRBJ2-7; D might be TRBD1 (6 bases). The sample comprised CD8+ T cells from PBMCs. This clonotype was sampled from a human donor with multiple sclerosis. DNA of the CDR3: TGTGCCAACCAGGGGACCTACGAGCAGTACTTC. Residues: CANQGTYEQYF.